The T cell receptor beta chain described here comes from a study of CD8 T cells in ankylosing spondylitis. Whole-study results and caveats: Reports say disease-linked clones showed up significantly more in matched ankylosing spondylitis synovial fluid. What seemed typical of ankylosing spondylitis blood was a TCR beta motif built from eight highly homologous variants. Past research had described some motif variants in reactive arthritis synovial fluid and blood.

Making the TCR beta libraries involved quantitative 5'-RACE with molecular barcodes. MiXCR, run by TCRdb on the 5' RACE reads, gives a single entry per CDR3 protein. The sample consists of a few hundred thousand distinct CDR3 sequences, more than 20% of them appearing once. There are a few counts of this clonotype. The antigen is unknown. The CDR3 loop spans 13 amino acids. Germline CDR1 and CDR2: SGHNT and YENEEA. V was clipped by 3 bases and J by 5 bases, with 9 bases between them. V usage is TRBV11-3 and J usage is TRBJ2-3; D gene unclear. The sequencing input was blood, either unsorted or a sorted T cell fraction (not recorded which). The sequence was obtained from a male donor with ankylosing spondylitis or in good health (not recorded which). The CDR3 reads CASSFDLGDTQYF. Here the CDR3 DNA reads TGTGCCAGCAGCTTTGATTTGGGAGATACGCAGTATTTT.